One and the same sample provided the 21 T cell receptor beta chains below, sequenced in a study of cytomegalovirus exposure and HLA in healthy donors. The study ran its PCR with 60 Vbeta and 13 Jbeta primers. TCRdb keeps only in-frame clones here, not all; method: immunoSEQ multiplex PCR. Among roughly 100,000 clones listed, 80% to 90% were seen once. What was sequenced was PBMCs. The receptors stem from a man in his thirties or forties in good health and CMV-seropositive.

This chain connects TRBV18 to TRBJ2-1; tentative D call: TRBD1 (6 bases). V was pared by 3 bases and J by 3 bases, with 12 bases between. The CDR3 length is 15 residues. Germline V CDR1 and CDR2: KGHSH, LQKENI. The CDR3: CASSPATGVYNEQFF. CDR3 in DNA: TGTGCCAGCTCACCTGCGACAGGAGTCTACAATGAGCAGTTCTTC.

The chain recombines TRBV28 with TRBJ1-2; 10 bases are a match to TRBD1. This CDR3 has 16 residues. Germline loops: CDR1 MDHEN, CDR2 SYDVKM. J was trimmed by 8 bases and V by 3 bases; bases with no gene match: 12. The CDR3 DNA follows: TGTGCCAGCAGTTTGTCGGGACAGGGGCGTTCCGGCGGCTACACCTTC. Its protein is CASSLSGQGRSGGYTF.

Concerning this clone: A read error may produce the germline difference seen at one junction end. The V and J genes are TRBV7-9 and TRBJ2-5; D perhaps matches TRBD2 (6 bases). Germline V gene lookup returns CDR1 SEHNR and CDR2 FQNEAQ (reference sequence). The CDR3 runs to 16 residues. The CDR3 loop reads CSSSPYWGDVQETQYF. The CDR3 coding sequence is TGTTCCAGCAGCCCTTACTGGGGGGACGTTCAAGAGACCCAGTACTTC.

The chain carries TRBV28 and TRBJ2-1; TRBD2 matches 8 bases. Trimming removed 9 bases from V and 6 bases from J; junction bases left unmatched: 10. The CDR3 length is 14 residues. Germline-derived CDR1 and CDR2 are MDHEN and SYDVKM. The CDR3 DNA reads TGTGCCAGTACCCCAGCGGGAGAGGGCAATGAGCAGTTCTTC. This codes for CASTPAGEGNEQFF.

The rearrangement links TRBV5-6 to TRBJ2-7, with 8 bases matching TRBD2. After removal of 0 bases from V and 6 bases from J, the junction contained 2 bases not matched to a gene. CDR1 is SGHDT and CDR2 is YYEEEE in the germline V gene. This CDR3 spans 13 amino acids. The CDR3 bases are TGTGCCAGCAGCTTGGCGGGAGGGCGCGAGCAGTACTTC. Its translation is CASSLAGGREQYF.

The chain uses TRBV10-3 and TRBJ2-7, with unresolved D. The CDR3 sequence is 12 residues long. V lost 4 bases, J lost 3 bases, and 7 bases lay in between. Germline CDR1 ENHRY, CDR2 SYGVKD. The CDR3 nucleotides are TGTGCCATCAGTGGCGACAACTACGAGCAGTACTTC. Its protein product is CAISGDNYEQYF.

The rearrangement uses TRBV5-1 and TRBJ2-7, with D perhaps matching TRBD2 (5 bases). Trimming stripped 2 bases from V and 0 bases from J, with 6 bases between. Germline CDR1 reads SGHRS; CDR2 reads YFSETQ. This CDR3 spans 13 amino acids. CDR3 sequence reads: CASSFGLSYEQYF. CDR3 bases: TGCGCCAGCAGCTTTGGACTCTCCTACGAGCAGTACTTC. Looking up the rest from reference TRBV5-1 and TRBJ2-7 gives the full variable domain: KAGVTQTPRYLIKTRGQQVTLSCSPISGHRSVSWYQQTPGQGLQFLFEYFSETQRNKGNFPGRFSGRQFSNSRSEMNVSTLELGDSALYLCASSFGLSYEQYFGPGTRLTVT.

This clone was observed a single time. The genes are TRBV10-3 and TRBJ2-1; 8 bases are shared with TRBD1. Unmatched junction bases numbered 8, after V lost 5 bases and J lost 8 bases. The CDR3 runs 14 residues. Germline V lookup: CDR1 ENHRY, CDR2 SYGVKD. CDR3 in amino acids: CAISPQTGVYEQFF. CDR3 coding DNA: TGTGCCATCAGTCCGCAGACAGGGGTCTATGAGCAGTTCTTC.

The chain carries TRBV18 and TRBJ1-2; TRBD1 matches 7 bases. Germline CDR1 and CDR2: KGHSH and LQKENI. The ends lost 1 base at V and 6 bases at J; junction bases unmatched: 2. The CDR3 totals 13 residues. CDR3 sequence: CASSPQGANGYTF. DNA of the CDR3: TGTGCCAGCTCACCACAGGGGGCAAATGGCTACACCTTC.

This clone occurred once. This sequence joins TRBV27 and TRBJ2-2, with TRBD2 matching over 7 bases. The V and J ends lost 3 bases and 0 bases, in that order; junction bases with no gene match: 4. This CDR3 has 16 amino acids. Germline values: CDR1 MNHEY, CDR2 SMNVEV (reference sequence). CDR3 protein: CASSFKSGTNTGELFF. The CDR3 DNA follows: TGTGCCAGCAGTTTTAAGAGCGGGACGAACACCGGGGAGCTGTTTTTT.

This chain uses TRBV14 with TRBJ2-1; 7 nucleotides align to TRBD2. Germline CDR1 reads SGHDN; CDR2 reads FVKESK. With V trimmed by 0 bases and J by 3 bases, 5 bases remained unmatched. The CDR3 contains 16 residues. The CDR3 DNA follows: TGTGCCAGCAGCCAAGACCGGCTAGCGGACTACAATGAGCAGTTCTTC. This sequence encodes CASSQDRLADYNEQFF.

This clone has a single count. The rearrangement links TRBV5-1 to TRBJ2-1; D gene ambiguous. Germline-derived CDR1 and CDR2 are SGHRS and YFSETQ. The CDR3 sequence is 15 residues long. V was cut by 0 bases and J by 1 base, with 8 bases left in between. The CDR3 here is CASSLGLLSYNEQFF. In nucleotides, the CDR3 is TGCGCCAGCAGCTTGGGACTGTTATCCTACAATGAGCAGTTCTTC.

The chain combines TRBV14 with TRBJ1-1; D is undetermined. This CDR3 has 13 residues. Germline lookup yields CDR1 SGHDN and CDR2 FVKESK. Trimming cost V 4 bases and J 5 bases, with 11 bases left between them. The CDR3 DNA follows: TGTGCCAGCAGCCCACAGTTTCGGACTGAAGCTTTCTTT. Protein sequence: CASSPQFRTEAFF.

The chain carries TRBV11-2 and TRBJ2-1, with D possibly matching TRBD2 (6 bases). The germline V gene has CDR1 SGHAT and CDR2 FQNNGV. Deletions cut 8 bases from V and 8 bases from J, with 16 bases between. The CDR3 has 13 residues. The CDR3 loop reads CASSLREIDEQFF. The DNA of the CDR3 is TGTGCCAGCTCGCTCCGGGAGATCGATGAGCAGTTCTTC.

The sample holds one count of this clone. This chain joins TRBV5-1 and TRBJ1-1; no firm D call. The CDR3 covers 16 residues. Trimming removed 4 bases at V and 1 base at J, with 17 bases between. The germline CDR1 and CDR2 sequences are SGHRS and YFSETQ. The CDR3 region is CASSQTIKGKNTEAFF. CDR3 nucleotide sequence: TGCGCCAGCAGCCAGACTATCAAGGGAAAGAACACTGAAGCTTTCTTT.

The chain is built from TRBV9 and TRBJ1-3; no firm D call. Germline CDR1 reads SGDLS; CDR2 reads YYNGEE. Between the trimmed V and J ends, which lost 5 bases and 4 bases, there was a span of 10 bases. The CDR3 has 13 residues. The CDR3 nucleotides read TGTGCCAGCAGTGAGCTTCGGGGAAACACCATATATTTT. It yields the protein CASSELRGNTIYF. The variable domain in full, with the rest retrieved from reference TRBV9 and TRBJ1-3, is DSGVTQTPKHLITATGQRVTLRCSPRSGDLSVYWYQQSLDQGLQFLIQYYNGEERAKGNILERFSAQQFPDLHSELNLSSLELGDSALYFCASSELRGNTIYFGEGSWLTVV.

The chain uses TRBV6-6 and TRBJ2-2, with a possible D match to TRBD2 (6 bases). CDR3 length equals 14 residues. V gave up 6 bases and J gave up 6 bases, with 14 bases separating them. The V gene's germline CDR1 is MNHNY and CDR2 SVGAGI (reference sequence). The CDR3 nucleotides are TGTGCCAGCAGCGACGGTGGGGGGTCCGGGGAGCTGTTTTTT. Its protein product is CASSDGGGSGELFF.

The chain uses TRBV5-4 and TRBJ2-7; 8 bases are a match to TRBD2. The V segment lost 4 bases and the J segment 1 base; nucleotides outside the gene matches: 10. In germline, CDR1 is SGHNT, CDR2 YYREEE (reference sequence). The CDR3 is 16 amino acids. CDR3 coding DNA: TGTGCCAGCAGCCAGGGGAGCGGGAGATTTTCCTACGAGCAGTACTTC. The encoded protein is CASSQGSGRFSYEQYF.

The CDR3 sequence: CASSLPPGLAGNEQFF. CDR3 in DNA: TGCGCCAGCAGCTTGCCCCCGGGACTAGCGGGAAATGAGCAGTTCTTC. V usage is TRBV5-1 and J usage is TRBJ2-1; 13 nucleotides align to TRBD2. This CDR3 region has 16 residues. Trimming cost V 1 base and J 7 bases; bases outside gene matches: 5. Looked up from germline, CDR1 is SGHRS and CDR2 is YFSETQ.

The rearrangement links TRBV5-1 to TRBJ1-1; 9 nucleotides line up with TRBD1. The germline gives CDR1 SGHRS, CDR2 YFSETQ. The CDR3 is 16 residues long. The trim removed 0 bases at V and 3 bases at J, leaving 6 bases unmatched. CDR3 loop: CASSLGSGTGYTEAFF. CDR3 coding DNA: TGCGCCAGCAGCTTGGGCTCCGGGACAGGGTACACTGAAGCTTTCTTT.

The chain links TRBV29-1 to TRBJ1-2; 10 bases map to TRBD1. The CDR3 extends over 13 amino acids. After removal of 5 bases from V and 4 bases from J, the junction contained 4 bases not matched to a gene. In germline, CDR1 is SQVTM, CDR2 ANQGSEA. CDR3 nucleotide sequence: TGCAGCGTTCTAGGGACAGGGGTCTATGGCTACACCTTC. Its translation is CSVLGTGVYGYTF.